The rows below give T cell receptor beta chains drawn from one sample of a study of T cells in Graves' hyperthyroidism and ophthalmopathy. TCRdb reprocessed the multiplex PCR reads with MiXCR, giving one entry per CDR3 protein. The sample holds about 580,000 distinct CDR3 sequences, over 11% seen once. Sequencing was done on a sample of blood. The receptors were gathered from a woman aged 25 to 39 with Graves' hyperthyroidism that later progressed to Graves' ophthalmopathy. Each CDR3 is given with its conserved first and last residue. The order of the fields is clone size, D gene, J gene, V gene, CDR3 protein, CDR3 DNA. The D gene is left open where the match is weak. Size tells how often a clone was seen (once, few, many) or the class of an expanded clone, and some rows leave it out.

size: many; D: NA; J: TRBJ2-1; V: TRBV7-6; CDR3: CASSLVAGPYNEQFF; DNA: TGTGCCAGCAGCTTAGTCGCGGGGCCGTACAATGAGCAGTTCTTC
size: few; D: TRBD2; J: TRBJ2-1; V: TRBV5-8; CDR3: CASSSLGLAGDEQFF; DNA: TGTGCCAGCAGCTCGCTGGGACTAGCGGGAGATGAGCAGTTCTTC
size: few; D: NA; J: TRBJ1-1; V: TRBV20-1; CDR3: CSARAGYTEAFF; DNA: TGCAGTGCTAGAGCCGGGTACACTGAAGCTTTCTTT
size: many; D: NA; J: TRBJ2-7; V: TRBV29-1; CDR3: CSVVFTALSYEQYF; DNA: TGCAGCGTTGTGTTTACAGCCCTCTCCTACGAGCAGTACTTC
size: many; D: NA; J: TRBJ2-7; V: TRBV28; CDR3: CASSLPQVRGEQYF; DNA: TGTGCCAGCAGTCTACCCCAGGTGCGCGGCGAGCAGTACTTC
size: NA; D: NA; J: TRBJ1-5; V: TRBV20-1; CDR3: CSASSQGRGQPQHF; DNA: TGCAGTGCTAGTTCACAGGGACGCGGGCAGCCCCAGCATTTT
size: many; D: NA; J: TRBJ2-2; V: TRBV7-2; CDR3: CASSLPPYRGGTGELFF; DNA: TGTGCCAGCAGCCTACCGCCGTACAGGGGAGGCACCGGGGAGCTGTTTTTT
size: many; D: NA; J: TRBJ1-1; V: TRBV6-1; CDR3: CASSFQGDTEAFF; DNA: TGTGCCAGCAGCTTTCAGGGAGACACTGAAGCTTTCTTT
size: many; D: TRBD1; J: TRBJ2-1; V: TRBV11-2; CDR3: CASSSDRGGPNEQFF; DNA: TGTGCCAGCAGCTCGGACAGGGGAGGGCCCAATGAGCAGTTCTTC
size: many; D: TRBD1; J: TRBJ1-6; V: TRBV19; CDR3: CASSNGDRLNSPLHF; DNA: TGTGCCAGTAGTAACGGGGACAGGTTGAATTCACCCCTCCACTTT
size: NA; D: NA; J: TRBJ2-2; V: TRBV20-1; CDR3: CSARSSFTGELFF; DNA: TGCAGTGCTAGATCTAGTTTCACCGGGGAGCTGTTTTTT
size: many; D: NA; J: TRBJ2-1; V: TRBV28; CDR3: CASSLLSSGGEGNEQFF; DNA: TGTGCCAGCAGCTTACTATCGTCAGGGGGGGAGGGAAATGAGCAGTTCTTC
size: few; D: TRBD1; J: TRBJ2-1; V: TRBV7-2; CDR3: CASSFPYRGYNEQFF; DNA: TGTGCCAGCAGCTTTCCCTACAGGGGGTACAATGAGCAGTTCTTC
size: many; D: TRBD2; J: TRBJ2-7; V: TRBV20-1; CDR3: CSASLGLAGGAYSYEQYF; DNA: TGCAGTGCTAGTCTCGGACTAGCGGGAGGGGCCTACTCCTACGAGCAGTACTTC
size: many; D: NA; J: TRBJ2-7; V: TRBV30; CDR3: CAWSVGTASYEQYF; DNA: TGTGCCTGGAGCGTTGGGACCGCCTCCTACGAGCAGTACTTC
size: many; D: NA; J: TRBJ1-1; V: TRBV2; CDR3: CASPLQHMNTEAFF; DNA: TGTGCCAGCCCGCTCCAACATATGAACACTGAAGCTTTCTTT
size: many; D: NA; J: TRBJ2-1; V: TRBV7-7; CDR3: CASSLRWGDNEQFF; DNA: TGTGCTAGCAGCTTAAGATGGGGAGACAATGAGCAGTTCTTC
size: NA; D: TRBD1; J: TRBJ2-1; V: TRBV28; CDR3: CASSFLEAYPFTGDSYNEQFF; DNA: TGTGCCAGCAGTTTCCTAGAAGCCTACCCATTCACAGGGGACTCCTACAATGAGCAGTTCTTC
size: many; D: TRBD1; J: TRBJ1-1; V: TRBV12-3/TRBV12-4; CDR3: CASGRTGGNTEAFF; DNA: TGTGCCAGCGGAAGGACAGGGGGCAACACTGAAGCTTTCTTT
size: many; D: TRBD1; J: TRBJ1-2; V: TRBV28; CDR3: CASISPGQGVYGYTF; DNA: TGTGCCAGCATCTCTCCCGGACAGGGCGTCTATGGCTACACCTTC